The present T cell receptor beta chain was sequenced within a study of shared clonotypes between healthy human individuals (TCRdb year 2020). About the investigation overall: Two women and a few men aged 18 to 49 years were included in the cohort. To estimate repertoire size and how much clonotype sharing occurs between individuals, the study deeply sequenced the blood TCR repertoires of roughly 5 healthy adults. To increase sequencing depth and limit assay-specific biases, TCR repertoire library preparation and sequencing were carried out by different laboratories using diverse techniques. For each donor, three plates each were used for CD4 naive and CD4 memory, two plates were used for CD8 naive, and one plate was used for CD8 memory. Per donor, leukapheresis produced somewhere between about 0.85 and 10 billion PBMCs.

Using the deep immunoSEQ assay, TCR CDR3 regions were amplified from genomic DNA by multiplex PCR. For each cell subset, the extracted genomic DNA was distributed evenly across all wells of several immunoSEQ 96-well plates, and each plate served as one replicate. For sorted subsets, each replicate PCR was loaded with approximately 0.2 ug genomic DNA, equivalent to some 31,000 T cell genomes. Purified libraries were quantified with a Qubit 3.0 fluorometer, sized on a Bioanalyzer 2100, and re-quantified with the KAPA Library Quantification kit. Every immunoSEQ 96-well plate was sequenced on a separate single-read 150-cycle Illumina NextSeq 550 flow cell. Per the source publication's procedure: Because the immunoSEQ output included only junctional sequences and no quality scores, the filtering could not be the same as the filtering used for full-length reads. To assign V/J genes and CDR3, sequences were annotated against IMGT germline references using PyIR, a Python wrapper for IgBLAST v1.9. Reads with weak V/J assignments (E-value above 1e-6), missing CDR3, stop codons, out-of-frame junctions, or ambiguous translated residues were removed. V3J clonotypes were defined as sequences sharing the same inferred V gene, J gene, and CDR3 amino acid sequence. To compute the percentage overlap between repertoires, the number of shared unique clonotypes was divided by the size of the smaller repertoire. RTK rarefaction, the Chao1 estimator, and Recon v2.1 estimates of unobserved clonotypes were used to assess repertoire richness. OLGA was used to compute generation probabilities for all TCRbeta clonotypes that the gDNA method yielded from a few donors. TCRdb holds this immuneACCESS table with in-frame rearrangements only. Some clones are missing; in checked studies, unresolved V genes explain under half, and the rest has no known cause. The V and J calls and the clone size are those of that table, but D and trimming were determined from the DNA. A total of under 1,100,000 clones appear in this sample, 75% to 80% of them only once. More than 0.55% of the sample is in the top ten clones.

What the work shows at the level of the full study, not this receptor alone: Because the study included a small number of donors, the genetic and exposure-history diversity represented was limited. Estimated clonotype richness was generally larger for naive than for memory subsets. Sampling was limited to blood, and TCR repertoires in tissue likely differ from TCR repertoires in blood. Compared with non-shared clonotypes, the clonotypes found in all four sorted-subset donors had higher generation probabilities. Across four donors, around 5.4% of naive CD4, more than 3% of naive CD8, around 2.5% of memory CD4, and approximately 0.4% of memory CD8 clonotypes were shared. Incomplete sequencing was indicated by rarefaction of sorted-subset datasets, despite the large sequencing depth. Pairwise subsampling led to the expectation that sequencing depth would affect the degree of clonotype sharing among donors.

Healthy HIV-negative adults with no recently reported acute infections or vaccinations were included as donors. Every donor was a Caucasian adult living in Nashville, Tennessee, USA. CD4+ T cells were enriched by magnetic negative selection; naive cells were then positively selected on CD45RA, and the negative fraction formed the memory subset. After blood collection by leukapheresis, PBMCs were isolated using Ficoll-Histopaque density gradient centrifugation and then cryopreserved in the vapor phase of liquid nitrogen. Analytical flow cytometry was used to check the purity and quantity of every magnetically sorted T cell population. Genomic DNA was isolated from each sorted fraction and quantified by UV absorbance on a Nanodrop 2000c. A remark on this clone: It has no known antigen specificity. There are no base qualities to consult, and no much larger clone falls within one base.

Spanning cysteine to phenylalanine, the CDR3 consists of 15 amino acids. CDR3 DNA is the only sequence kept; it has 45 bases, read in frame from the first base. Looking up the germline V gene (reference sequence) yields CDR1 MNHEY and CDR2 SMNVEV. At the junction V is shortened by 6 bases and J by 2 bases; bases outside the gene matches: 7. The chain employs TRBV27 and TRBJ1-5, with 7 central nucleotides matching TRBD1. The sequenced sample consisted of memory CD4+ T cells from PBMCs. Explained via the paper, the cell subset or site label denotes: CD45RA-negative fraction. This clonotype was obtained from a man younger than 35 in good health. Some clones in this sample may be carry-over from other donors' samples. The DNA reads TGTGCCAGCAGGTTAACAGGGGCCCGCAATCAGCCCCAGCATTTT. It translates as CASRLTGARNQPQHF.